The 9 T cell receptor beta chains given below trace back to one sample, sequenced in a study of shared clonotypes between healthy human individuals. Measured with immunoSEQ multiplex PCR; TCRdb has only the in-frame clones, and not every one. The sample holds around 1.6 million clones, around 98% seen once. The specimen sequenced was naive CD4+ T cells sorted from blood. Stated subset: CD45RA+ positively selected. These receptors all stem from a man under 40 in good health.

This chain joins TRBV4-3 and TRBJ2-2; possibly TRBD2 for D (5 bases). The CDR3 has 14 amino acids. CDR1 LGHNA and CDR2 YSLEER come from the germline V gene. Trimming cost V 5 bases and J 1 base, with 8 bases left between them. The CDR3 DNA follows: TGCGCCAGCAGCGCAGGAGGGAACACCGGGGAGCTGTTTTTT. Residues: CASSAGGNTGELFF.

The J gene is TRBJ1-2, the V gene TRBV6-5; a possible D gene is TRBD1 (5 bases). Germline loops: CDR1 MNHEY, CDR2 SVGAGI. V gave up 5 bases and J gave up 7 bases, with 17 bases separating them. The CDR3 runs 14 residues. This CDR3 reads CASSLGAKEGGYTF. For the CDR3, the DNA is TGTGCCAGCAGTCTCGGGGCTAAGGAGGGTGGCTACACCTTC.

The chain uses TRBV5-4 and TRBJ1-4; D gene uncertain. V gave up 4 bases and J gave up 4 bases, with 14 bases separating them. The V gene's germline CDR1 is SGHNT and CDR2 YYREEE (reference sequence). The CDR3 is 15 amino acids. CDR3 residues: CASSPGGGNNEKLFF. The CDR3 bases are TGTGCCAGCAGCCCAGGAGGAGGTAATAATGAAAAACTGTTTTTT.

Concerning this clone: The sample carries other DNA sequences with the same CDR3. The rearrangement uses TRBV18 and TRBJ2-2, with TRBD2 as a possible D gene (5 bases). The CDR3 spans 14 residues. The germline V gene encodes CDR1 KGHSH and CDR2 LQKENI. Trimming removed 0 bases at V and 3 bases at J, with 5 bases between. The DNA of the CDR3 is TGTGCCAGCTCACCACCGAGGGACACCGGGGAGCTGTTTTTT. Translating it yields CASSPPRDTGELFF.

This chain connects TRBV30 to TRBJ1-5; the D is unclear. V shed 0 bases and J shed 0 bases, with 9 bases lying between them. Germline-derived CDR1 and CDR2 are GTSNPN and SVGIG (reference sequence). The CDR3 has 15 residues. CDR3 DNA: TGTGCCTGGAGTGTACCCCCGCATAGCAATCAGCCCCAGCATTTT. Protein: CAWSVPPHSNQPQHF.

This clone was seen once. The chain employs TRBV6-1 and TRBJ1-5; the match to TRBD1 covers 9 bases. Germline loops: CDR1 MNHNS, CDR2 SASEGT. This CDR3 region has 15 residues. The V and J ends lost 6 bases and 6 bases, in that order; junction bases with no gene match: 9. The CDR3 region has the DNA TGTGCCAGCAGCGGAGGGACAGGGTATCGTCAGCCCCAGCATTTT. It yields the protein CASSGGTGYRQPQHF.

Points on this clone: The junction departs from the called germline gene at one end, perhaps through a read error. This chain uses TRBV7-7 with TRBJ2-5; D is undetermined. The CDR3 spans 15 residues. Germline lookup yields CDR1 SSHAT and CDR2 FNYEAQ (reference sequence). The CDR3 DNA sequence: TGTGCTAGCAGCCTCGGACCGACAACCCAAGAGACCCAGTACTTC. Its translation is CASSLGPTTQETQYF.

The rearrangement joins TRBV29-1 to TRBJ2-7; 7 bases agree with TRBD1. CDR1 and CDR2 from the germline V gene are SQVTM and ANQGSEA. V shed 7 bases and J 6 bases; nucleotides not matched to a gene: 12. The CDR3 contains 13 residues. CDR3 sequence (DNA): TGCAGCGGTTCAGGGACAGTGACTGGCGAGCAGTACTTC. This translates into CSGSGTVTGEQYF.

The J gene is TRBJ2-3, the V gene TRBV9; TRBD2 matches at 12 bases. In germline, CDR1 is SGDLS, CDR2 YYNGEE. V trimming: 3 bases; J trimming: 2 bases; junction bases outside the gene matches: 7. The CDR3 runs 17 residues. Here the CDR3 DNA reads TGTGCCAGCAGCGCAAGTCGGACTAGCGGGGTCACAGATACGCAGTATTTT. Amino acids: CASSASRTSGVTDTQYF.